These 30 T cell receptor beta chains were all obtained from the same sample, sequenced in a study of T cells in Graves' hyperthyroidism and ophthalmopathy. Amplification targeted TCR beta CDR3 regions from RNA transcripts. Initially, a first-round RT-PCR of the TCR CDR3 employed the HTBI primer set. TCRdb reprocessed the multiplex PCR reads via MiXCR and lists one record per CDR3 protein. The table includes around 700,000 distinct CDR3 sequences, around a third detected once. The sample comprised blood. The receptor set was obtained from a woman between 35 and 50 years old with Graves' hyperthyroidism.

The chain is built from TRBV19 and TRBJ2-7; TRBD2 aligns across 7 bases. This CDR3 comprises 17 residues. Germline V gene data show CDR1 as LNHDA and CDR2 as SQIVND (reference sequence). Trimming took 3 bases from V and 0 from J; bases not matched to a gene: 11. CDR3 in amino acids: CASSMNGGSGPSYEQYF. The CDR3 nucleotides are TGTGCCAGTAGTATGAATGGTGGTAGCGGGCCCTCCTACGAGCAGTACTTC.

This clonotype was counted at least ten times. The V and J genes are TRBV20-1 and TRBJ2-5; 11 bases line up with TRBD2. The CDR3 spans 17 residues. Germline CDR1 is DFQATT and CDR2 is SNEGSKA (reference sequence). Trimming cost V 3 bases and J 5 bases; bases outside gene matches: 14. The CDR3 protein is CSASPRGLAGGGETQYF. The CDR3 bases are TGCAGTGCTAGCCCGCGAGGATTAGCGGGAGGGGGGGAGACCCAGTACTTC.

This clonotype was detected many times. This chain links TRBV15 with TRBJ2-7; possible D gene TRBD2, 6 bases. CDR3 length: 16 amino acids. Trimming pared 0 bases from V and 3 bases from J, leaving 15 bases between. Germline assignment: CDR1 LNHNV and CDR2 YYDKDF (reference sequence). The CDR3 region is CATSREVRVDYYEQYF. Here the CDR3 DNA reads TGTGCCACCAGCAGAGAGGTCAGGGTGGACTACTACGAGCAGTACTTC.

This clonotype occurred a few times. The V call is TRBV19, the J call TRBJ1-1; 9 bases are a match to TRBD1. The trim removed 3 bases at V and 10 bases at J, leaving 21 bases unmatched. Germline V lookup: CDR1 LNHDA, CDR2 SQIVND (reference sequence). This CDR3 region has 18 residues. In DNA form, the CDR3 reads TGTGCCAGTAGTATTAAGTTGGGACAGGGCGTCCGAGTGAGTAGAGCTTTCTTT. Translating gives CASSIKLGQGVRVSRAFF.

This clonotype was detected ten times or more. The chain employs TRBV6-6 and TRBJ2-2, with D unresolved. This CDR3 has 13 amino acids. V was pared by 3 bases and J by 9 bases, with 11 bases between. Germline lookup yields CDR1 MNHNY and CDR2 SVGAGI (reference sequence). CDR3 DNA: TGTGCCAGCAGTTATCAGGACGGGCGGGAGCTGTTTTTT. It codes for CASSYQDGRELFF.

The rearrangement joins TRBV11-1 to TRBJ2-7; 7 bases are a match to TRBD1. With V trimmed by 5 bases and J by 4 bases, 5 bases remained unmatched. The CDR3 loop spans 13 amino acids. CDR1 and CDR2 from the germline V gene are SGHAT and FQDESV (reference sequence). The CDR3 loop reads CASSVLQGYEQYF. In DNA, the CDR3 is TGTGCCAGCAGCGTCTTACAGGGGTACGAGCAGTACTTC. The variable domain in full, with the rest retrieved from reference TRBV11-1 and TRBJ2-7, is EAEVAQSPRYKITEKSQAVAFWCDPISGHATLYWYRQILGQGPELLVQFQDESVVDDSQLPKDRFSAERLKGVDSTLKIQPAELGDSAMYLCASSVLQGYEQYFGPGTRLTVT.

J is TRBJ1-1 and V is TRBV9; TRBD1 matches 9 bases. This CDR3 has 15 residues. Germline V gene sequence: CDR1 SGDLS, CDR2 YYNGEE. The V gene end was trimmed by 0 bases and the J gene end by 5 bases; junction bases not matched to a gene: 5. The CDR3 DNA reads TGTGCCAGCAGCGTAGTCAGGACAGGGGCTACTGAAGCTTTCTTT. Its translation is CASSVVRTGATEAFF.

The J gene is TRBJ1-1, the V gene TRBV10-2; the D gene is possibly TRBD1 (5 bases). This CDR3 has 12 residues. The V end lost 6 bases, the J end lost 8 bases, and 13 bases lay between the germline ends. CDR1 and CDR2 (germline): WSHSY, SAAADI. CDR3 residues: CASRARASEAFF. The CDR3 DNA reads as TGCGCCAGCAGGGCCAGGGCGTCAGAAGCTTTCTTT.

The CDR3: CASSQEPGGASGYTF. The CDR3 DNA sequence: TGCGCCAGCAGCCAAGAGCCAGGGGGCGCGTCTGGCTACACCTTC. The rearrangement joins TRBV4-3 to TRBJ1-2; 8 bases agree with TRBD1. This CDR3 has 15 residues. Germline loops: CDR1 LGHNA, CDR2 YSLEER. V gave up 0 bases and J gave up 7 bases; unmatched junction bases: 7.

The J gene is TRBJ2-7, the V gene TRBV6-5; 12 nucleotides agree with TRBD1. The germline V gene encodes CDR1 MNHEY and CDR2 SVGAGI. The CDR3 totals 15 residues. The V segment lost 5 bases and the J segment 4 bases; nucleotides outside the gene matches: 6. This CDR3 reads CASSGPGQGAYEQYF. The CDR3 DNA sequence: TGTGCCAGCAGTGGTCCGGGACAGGGGGCGTACGAGCAGTACTTC.

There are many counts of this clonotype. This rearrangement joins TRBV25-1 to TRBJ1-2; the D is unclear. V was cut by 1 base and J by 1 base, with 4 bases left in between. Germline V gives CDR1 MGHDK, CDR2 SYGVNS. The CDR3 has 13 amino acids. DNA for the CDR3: TGTGCCAGCAGTGAATCGGTTAACTATGGCTACACCTTC. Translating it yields CASSESVNYGYTF.

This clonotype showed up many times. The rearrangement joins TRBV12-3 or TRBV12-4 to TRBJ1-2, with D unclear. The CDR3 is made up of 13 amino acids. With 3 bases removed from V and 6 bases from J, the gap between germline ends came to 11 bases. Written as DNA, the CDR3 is TGTGCCAGCAGTTTCCGGGGTCAGGATGGCTACACCTTC. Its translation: CASSFRGQDGYTF.

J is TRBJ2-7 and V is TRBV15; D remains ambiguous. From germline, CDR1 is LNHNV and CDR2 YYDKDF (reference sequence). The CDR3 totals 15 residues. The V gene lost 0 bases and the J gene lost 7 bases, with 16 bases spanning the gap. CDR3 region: CATSREGESYNEQYF. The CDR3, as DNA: TGTGCCACCAGCAGAGAGGGCGAAAGCTACAATGAGCAGTACTTC.

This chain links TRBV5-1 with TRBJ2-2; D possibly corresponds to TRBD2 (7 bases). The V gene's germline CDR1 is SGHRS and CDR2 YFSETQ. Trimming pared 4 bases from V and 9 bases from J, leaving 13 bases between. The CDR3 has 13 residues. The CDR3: CASSQGGARELFF. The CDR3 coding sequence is TGCGCCAGCAGCCAAGGGGGGGCTCGGGAGCTGTTTTTT.

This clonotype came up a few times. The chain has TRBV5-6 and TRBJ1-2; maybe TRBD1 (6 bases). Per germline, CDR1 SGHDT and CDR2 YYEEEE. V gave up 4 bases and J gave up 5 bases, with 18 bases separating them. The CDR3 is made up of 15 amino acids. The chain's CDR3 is CASSPAGGGNYGYTF. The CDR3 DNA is TGTGCCAGCAGCCCGGCTGGAGGGGGGAATTATGGCTACACCTTC.

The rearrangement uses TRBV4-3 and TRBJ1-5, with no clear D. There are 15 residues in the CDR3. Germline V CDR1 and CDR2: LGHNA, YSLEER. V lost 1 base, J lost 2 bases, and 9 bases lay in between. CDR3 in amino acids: CASSQGHGGNQPQHF. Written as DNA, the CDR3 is TGCGCCAGCAGCCAAGGACACGGGGGCAATCAGCCCCAGCATTTT.

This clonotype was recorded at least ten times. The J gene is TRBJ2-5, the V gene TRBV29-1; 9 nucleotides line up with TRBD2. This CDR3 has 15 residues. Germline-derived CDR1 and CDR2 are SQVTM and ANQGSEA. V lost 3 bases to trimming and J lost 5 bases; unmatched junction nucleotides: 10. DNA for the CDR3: TGCAGCGTTGAGGTCTCTAGCGGGAAGCGGGAGACCCAGTACTTC. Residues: CSVEVSSGKRETQYF.

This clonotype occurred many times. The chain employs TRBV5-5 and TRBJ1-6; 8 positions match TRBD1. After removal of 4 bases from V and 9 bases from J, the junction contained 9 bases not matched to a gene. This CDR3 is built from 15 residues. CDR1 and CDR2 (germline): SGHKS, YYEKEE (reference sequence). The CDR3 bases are TGTGCCAGCAGCCCATGGACAGGGCTAGGTTCACCCCTCCACTTT. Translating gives CASSPWTGLGSPLHF.

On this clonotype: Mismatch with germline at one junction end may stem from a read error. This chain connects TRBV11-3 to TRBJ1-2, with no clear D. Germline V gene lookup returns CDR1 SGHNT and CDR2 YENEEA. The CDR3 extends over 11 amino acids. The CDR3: CATAANYGNTF. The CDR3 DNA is TGTGCCACCGCTGCTAACTATGGCAACACCTTC.

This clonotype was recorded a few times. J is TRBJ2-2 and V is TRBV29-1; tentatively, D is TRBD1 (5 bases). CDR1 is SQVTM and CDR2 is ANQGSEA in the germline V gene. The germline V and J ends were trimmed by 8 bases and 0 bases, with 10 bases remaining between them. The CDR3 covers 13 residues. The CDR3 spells CSLAGPNTGELFF. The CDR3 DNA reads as TGCAGCTTGGCAGGGCCGAACACCGGGGAGCTGTTTTTT.

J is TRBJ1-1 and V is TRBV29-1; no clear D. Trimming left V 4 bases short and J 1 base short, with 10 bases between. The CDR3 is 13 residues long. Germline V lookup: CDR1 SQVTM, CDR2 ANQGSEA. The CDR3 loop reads CSVVLGRNTEAFF. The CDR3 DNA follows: TGCAGCGTTGTATTGGGCAGGAACACTGAAGCTTTCTTT.

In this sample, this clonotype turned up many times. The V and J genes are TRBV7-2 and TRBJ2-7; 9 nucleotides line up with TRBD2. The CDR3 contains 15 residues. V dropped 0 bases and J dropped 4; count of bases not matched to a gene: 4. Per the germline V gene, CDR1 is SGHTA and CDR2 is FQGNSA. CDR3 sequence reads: CASSLAASGEYEQYF. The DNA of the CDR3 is TGTGCCAGCAGCTTAGCAGCTAGCGGGGAATACGAGCAGTACTTC. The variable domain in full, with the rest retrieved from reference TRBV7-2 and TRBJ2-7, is GAGVSQSPSNKVTEKGKDVELRCDPISGHTALYWYRQSLGQGLEFLIYFQGNSAPDKSGLPSDRFSAERTGGSVSTLTIQRTQQEDSAVYLCASSLAASGEYEQYFGPGTRLTVT.

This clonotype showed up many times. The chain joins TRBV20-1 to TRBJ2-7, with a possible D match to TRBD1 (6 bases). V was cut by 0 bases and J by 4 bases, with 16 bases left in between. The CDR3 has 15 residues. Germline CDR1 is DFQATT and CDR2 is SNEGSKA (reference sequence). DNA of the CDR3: TGCAGTGCTAGAGACCGCCTCGGCGGACAGTACGAGCAGTACTTC. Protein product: CSARDRLGGQYEQYF.

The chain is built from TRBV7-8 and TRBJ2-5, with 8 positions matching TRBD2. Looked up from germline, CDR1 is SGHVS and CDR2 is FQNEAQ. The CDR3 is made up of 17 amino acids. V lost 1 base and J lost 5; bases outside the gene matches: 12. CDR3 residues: CASSLGAGGGFQETQYF. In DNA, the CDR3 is TGTGCCAGCAGCTTAGGGGCCGGGGGGGGATTTCAGGAGACCCAGTACTTC. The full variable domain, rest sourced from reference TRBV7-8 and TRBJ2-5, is GAGVSQSPRYKVAKRGQDVALRCDPISGHVSLFWYQQALGQGPEFLTYFQNEAQLDKSGLPSDRFFAERPEGSVSTLKIQRTQQEDSAVYLCASSLGAGGGFQETQYFGPGTRLLVL.

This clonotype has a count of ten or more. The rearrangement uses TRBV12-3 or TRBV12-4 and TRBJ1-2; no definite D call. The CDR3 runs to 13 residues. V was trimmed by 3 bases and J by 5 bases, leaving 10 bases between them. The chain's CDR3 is CASSLDGGYGYTF. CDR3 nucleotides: TGTGCCAGCAGTTTGGACGGAGGGTATGGCTACACCTTC.

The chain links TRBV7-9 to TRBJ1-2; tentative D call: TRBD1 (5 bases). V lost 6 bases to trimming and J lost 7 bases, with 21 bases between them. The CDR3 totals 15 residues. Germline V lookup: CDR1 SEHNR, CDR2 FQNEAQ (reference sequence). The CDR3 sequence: CASSFGTRGYGGYTF. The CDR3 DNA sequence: TGTGCCAGCAGTTTCGGGACGAGGGGCTACGGTGGCTACACCTTC.

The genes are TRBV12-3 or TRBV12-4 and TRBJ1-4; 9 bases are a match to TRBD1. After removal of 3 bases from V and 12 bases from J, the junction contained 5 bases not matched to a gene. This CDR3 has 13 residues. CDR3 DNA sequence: TGTGCCAGCAGTTTCACAGGGGGCGTAGAACTGTTTTTT. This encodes CASSFTGGVELFF.

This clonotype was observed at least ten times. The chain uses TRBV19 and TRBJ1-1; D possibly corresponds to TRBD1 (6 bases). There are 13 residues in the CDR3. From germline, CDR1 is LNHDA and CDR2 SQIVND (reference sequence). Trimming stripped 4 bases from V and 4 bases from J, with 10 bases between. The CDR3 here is CASSTQGPTEAFF. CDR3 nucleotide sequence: TGTGCCAGTAGTACACAGGGTCCCACTGAAGCTTTCTTT.

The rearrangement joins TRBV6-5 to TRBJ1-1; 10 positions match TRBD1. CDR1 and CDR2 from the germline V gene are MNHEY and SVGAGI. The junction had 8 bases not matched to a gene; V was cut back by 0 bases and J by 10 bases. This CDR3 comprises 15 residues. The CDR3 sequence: CASSYSTGGSHGAFF. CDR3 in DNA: TGTGCCAGCAGTTACTCGACAGGGGGCTCTCATGGAGCTTTCTTT.

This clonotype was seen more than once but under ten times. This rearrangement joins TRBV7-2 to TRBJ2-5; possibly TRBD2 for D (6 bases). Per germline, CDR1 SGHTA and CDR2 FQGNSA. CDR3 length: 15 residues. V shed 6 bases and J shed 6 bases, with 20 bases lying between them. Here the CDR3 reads CASSPPGGVLQTQYF. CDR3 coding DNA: TGTGCCAGCAGTCCTCCCGGAGGGGTTCTACAGACCCAGTACTTC.